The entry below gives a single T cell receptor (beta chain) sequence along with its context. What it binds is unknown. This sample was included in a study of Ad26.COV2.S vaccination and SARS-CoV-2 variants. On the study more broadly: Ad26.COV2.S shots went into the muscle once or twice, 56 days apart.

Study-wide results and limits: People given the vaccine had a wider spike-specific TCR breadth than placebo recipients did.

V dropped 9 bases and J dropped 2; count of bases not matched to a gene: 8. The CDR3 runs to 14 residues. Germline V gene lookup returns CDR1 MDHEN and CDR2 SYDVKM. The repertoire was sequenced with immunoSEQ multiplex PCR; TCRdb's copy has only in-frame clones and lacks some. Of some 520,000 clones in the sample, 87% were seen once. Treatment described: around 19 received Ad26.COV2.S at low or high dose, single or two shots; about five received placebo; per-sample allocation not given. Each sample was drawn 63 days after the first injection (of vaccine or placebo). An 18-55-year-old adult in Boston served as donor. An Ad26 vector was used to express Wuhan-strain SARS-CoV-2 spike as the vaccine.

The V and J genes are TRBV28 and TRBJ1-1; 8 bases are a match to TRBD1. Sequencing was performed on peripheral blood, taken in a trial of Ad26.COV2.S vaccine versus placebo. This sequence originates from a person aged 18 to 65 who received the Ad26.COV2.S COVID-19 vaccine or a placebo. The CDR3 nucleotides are TGTGCCAGTGCGGACGACAGGGGAAACACTGAAGCTTTCTTT. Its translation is CASADDRGNTEAFF.